A single T cell receptor (beta chain) is shown here with its context. The target antigen is unknown. Positive CCR7 selection of CD45RO-negative cells yielded the naive CD8 cells, and terminally differentiated effector memory CD45RA+ cells were excluded. This CDR3 has 15 residues. The V gene lost 0 bases and the J gene lost 6 bases, with 12 bases spanning the gap. Germline lookup yields CDR1 LGHNA and CDR2 YSLEER. This record belongs to a study of shared clonotypes between healthy human individuals. Data came from immunoSEQ multiplex PCR; TCRdb stores just in-frame clones and leaves some out. This sample has about 580,000 clones, with roughly 98% found just once. Overall study results and limits: Unshared clonotypes carried lower generation probabilities than those common to all four donors.

The sequence derives from a young man in good health. Sample: naive CD8+ T cells sorted from blood. This chain links TRBV4-3 with TRBJ1-5; D unresolved. CDR3 in amino acids: CASSQDRSWAQPQHF. In DNA, the CDR3 is TGCGCCAGCAGCCAAGATCGTAGTTGGGCTCAGCCCCAGCATTTT.